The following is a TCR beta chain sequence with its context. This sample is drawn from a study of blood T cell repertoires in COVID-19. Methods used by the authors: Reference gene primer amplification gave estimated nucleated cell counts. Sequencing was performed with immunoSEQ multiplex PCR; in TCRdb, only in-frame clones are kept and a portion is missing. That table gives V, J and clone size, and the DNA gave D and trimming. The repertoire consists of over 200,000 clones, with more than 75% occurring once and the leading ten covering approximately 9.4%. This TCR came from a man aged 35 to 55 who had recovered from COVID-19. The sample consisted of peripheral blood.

CDR3 amino acids: CASSYVRRQEETQYF. The DNA for the CDR3 is TGTGCCAGCAGTTACGTTCGCAGGCAAGAAGAGACCCAGTACTTC. V is TRBV6-2 or TRBV6-3 and J is TRBJ2-5; no definite D call. The germline CDR1 and CDR2 sequences are MNHEY and SVGEGT. The CDR3 sequence is 15 residues long. V was cut by 2 bases and J by 3 bases, with 13 bases left in between.